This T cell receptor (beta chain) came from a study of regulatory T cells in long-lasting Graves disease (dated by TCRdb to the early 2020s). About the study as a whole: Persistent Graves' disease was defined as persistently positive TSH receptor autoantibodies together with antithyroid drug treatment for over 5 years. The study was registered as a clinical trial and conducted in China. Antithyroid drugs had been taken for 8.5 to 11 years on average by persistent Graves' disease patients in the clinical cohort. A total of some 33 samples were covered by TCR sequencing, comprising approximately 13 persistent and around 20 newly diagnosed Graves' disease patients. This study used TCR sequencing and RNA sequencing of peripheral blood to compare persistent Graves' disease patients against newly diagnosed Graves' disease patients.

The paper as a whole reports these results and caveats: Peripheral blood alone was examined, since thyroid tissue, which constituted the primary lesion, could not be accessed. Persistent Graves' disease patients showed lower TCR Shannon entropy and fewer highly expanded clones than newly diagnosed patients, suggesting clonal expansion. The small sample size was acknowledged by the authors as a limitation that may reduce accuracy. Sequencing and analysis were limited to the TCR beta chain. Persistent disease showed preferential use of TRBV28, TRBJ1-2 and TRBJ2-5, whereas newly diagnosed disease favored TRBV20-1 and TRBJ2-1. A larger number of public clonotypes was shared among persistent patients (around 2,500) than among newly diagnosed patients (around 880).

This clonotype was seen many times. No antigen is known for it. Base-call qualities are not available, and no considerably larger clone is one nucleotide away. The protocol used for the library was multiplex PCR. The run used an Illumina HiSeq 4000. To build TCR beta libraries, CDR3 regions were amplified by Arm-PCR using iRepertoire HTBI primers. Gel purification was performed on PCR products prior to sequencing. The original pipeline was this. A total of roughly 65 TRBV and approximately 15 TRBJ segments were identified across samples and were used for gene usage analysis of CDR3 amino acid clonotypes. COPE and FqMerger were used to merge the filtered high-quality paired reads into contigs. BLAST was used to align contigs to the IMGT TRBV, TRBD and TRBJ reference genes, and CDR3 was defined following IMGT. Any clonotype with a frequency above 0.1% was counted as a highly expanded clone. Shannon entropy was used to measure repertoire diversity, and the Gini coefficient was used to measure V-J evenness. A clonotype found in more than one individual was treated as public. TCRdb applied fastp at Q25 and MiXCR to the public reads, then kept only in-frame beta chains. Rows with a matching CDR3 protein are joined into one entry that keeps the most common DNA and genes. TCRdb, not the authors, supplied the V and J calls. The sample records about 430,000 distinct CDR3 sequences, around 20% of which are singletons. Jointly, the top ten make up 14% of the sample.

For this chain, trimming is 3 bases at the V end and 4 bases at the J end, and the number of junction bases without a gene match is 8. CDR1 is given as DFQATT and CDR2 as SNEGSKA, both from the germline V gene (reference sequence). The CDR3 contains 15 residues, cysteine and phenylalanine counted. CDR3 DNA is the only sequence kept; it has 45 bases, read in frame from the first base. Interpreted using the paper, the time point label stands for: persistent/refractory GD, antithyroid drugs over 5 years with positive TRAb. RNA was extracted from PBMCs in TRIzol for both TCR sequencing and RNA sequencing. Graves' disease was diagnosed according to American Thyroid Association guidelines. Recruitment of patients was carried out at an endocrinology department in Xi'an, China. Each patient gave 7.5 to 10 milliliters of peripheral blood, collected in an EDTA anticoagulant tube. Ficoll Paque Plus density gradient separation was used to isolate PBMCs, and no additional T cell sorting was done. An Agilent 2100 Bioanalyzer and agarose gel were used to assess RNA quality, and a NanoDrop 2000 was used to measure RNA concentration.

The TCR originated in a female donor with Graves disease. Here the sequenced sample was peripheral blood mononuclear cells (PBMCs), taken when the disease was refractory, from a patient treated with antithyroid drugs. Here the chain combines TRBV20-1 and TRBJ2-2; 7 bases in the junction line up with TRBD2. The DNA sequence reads TGCAGTGCTAGTTTCGGGGCGGGGGTCACCGGGGAGCTGTTTTTT. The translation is CSASFGAGVTGELFF.